Presented here are 14 T cell receptor beta chains from one specimen sequenced in a study of blood T cell repertoires in COVID-19. Data came from immunoSEQ multiplex PCR; TCRdb stores just in-frame clones and leaves some out. The sample carries about 82,000 clones, approximately 80% recorded once. The specimen sequenced was peripheral blood. The receptors come from a woman in her thirties or forties with active or convalescent COVID-19.

On this clone: At one end, the junction sequence differs from germline, possibly due to a read error. The chain recombines TRBV3-1 (or the pseudogene TRBV3-2) with TRBJ2-7; TRBD2 matches 7 bases. Per germline, CDR1 LGHDT and CDR2 YNNKEL (reference sequence). The length of the CDR3 is 15 residues. CDR3 bases: TGTGTCAGCAGCCCGCAAGGACTAGTCTCCTACGAGCAGTACTTC. Its protein is CVSSPQGLVSYEQYF.

The V and J genes are TRBV21-1 and TRBJ1-4. TRBV21-1 is shown as a pseudogene. The CDR3 is made up of 16 amino acids. Here the CDR3 reads CASSKGAQLVDEKLFF. The CDR3 bases are TGTGCCAGCAGCAAGGGAGCACAATTGGTGGATGAAAAACTGTTTTTT.

This rearrangement joins TRBV4-1 to TRBJ2-6; tentatively, D is TRBD2 (6 bases). Deletions cut 1 base from V and 0 bases from J, with 19 bases between. This CDR3 region has 20 residues. Germline CDR1 and CDR2: MGHRA and YSYEKL. The CDR3, as DNA: TGCGCCAGCAGCCAAGCCGCAGGCGGGGAATTCCGCTCTGGGGCCAACGTCCTGACTTTC. Its protein product is CASSQAAGGEFRSGANVLTF.

The chain combines TRBV7-8 with TRBJ2-3; no definite D call. The CDR3 runs 12 residues. Germline lookup yields CDR1 SGHVS and CDR2 FQNEAQ. Trimming left V 5 bases short and J 4 bases short, with 7 bases between. The CDR3 nucleotides read TGTGCCAGCAGCCCCCGGGCAGATACGCAGTATTTT. It codes for CASSPRADTQYF.

The chain has TRBV28 and TRBJ1-6; 7 bases align to TRBD1. There are 17 residues in the CDR3. Germline V lookup: CDR1 MDHEN, CDR2 SYDVKM. V gave up 5 bases and J gave up 1 base; unmatched junction bases: 8. Here the CDR3 DNA reads TGTGCCAGCAGTATACGACAGGGACTTTCCTATAATTCACCCCTCCACTTT. Its protein is CASSIRQGLSYNSPLHF.

This chain joins TRBV3-1 (or the pseudogene TRBV3-2) and TRBJ2-3, with unresolved D. Germline V lookup: CDR1 LGHDT, CDR2 YNNKEL (reference sequence). CDR3 length: 13 amino acids. V shed 8 bases and J shed 0 bases, with 9 bases lying between them. CDR3 in DNA: TGTGCCAGCTGGTCCTACAGCACAGATACGCAGTATTTT. It specifies CASWSYSTDTQYF.

A few counts support this clone. V is TRBV5-5 and J is TRBJ1-5; weak D call: TRBD1 (6 bases). The CDR3 loop spans 15 amino acids. V was clipped by 0 bases and J by 5 bases, with 12 bases between them. Germline V gives CDR1 SGHKS, CDR2 YYEKEE (reference sequence). The CDR3 here is CASSLVPGADQPQHF. The CDR3 DNA reads TGTGCCAGCAGCTTGGTACCAGGGGCCGATCAGCCCCAGCATTTT.

The chain is built from TRBV6-5 and TRBJ1-1; D is ambiguous. V lost 0 bases to trimming and J lost 1 base, with 6 bases between them. CDR1 and CDR2 (germline): MNHEY, SVGAGI. This CDR3 is built from 14 residues. CDR3 sequence reads: CASSYSAGNTEAFF. CDR3 in DNA: TGTGCCAGCAGTTACTCGGCGGGGAACACTGAAGCTTTCTTT.

The chain recombines TRBV9 with TRBJ2-7; possibly TRBD2 for D (6 bases). The V end was cut by 0 bases, the J end by 3 bases, with 13 bases between. Germline assignment: CDR1 SGDLS and CDR2 YYNGEE. This CDR3 comprises 15 residues. The CDR3 reads CASSVDGAEGYEQYF. DNA for the CDR3: TGTGCCAGCAGCGTAGACGGTGCGGAGGGCTACGAGCAGTACTTC. The full variable domain, its missing parts supplied by reference TRBV9 and TRBJ2-7, is DSGVTQTPKHLITATGQRVTLRCSPRSGDLSVYWYQQSLDQGLQFLIQYYNGEERAKGNILERFSAQQFPDLHSELNLSSLELGDSALYFCASSVDGAEGYEQYFGPGTRLTVT.

The chain has TRBV11-3 and TRBJ2-3, with 11 positions matching TRBD1. This CDR3 has 19 residues. Losses at the gene ends were 0 bases for V and 2 bases for J; bases not matched to a gene: 10. Germline V gives CDR1 SGHNT, CDR2 YENEEA. CDR3 in amino acids: CASSLEGTGGRGHTDTQYF. For the CDR3, the DNA is TGTGCCAGCAGCTTAGAGGGGACAGGGGGTCGGGGGCACACAGATACGCAGTATTTT.

The chain is built from TRBV19 and TRBJ1-5, with 7 positions matching TRBD1. Germline assignment: CDR1 LNHDA and CDR2 SQIVND (reference sequence). With 3 bases clipped from V and 8 bases from J, the junction kept 7 bases outside the gene matches. CDR3 size: 14 residues. CDR3 bases: TGTGCCAGTAGTATCCAGGGGGTTCGGGAGCCCCAGCATTTT. This translates into CASSIQGVREPQHF.

The chain combines TRBV4-3 with TRBJ1-1, with D perhaps TRBD1 (6 bases). The CDR3 spans 15 residues. In germline, CDR1 is LGHNA, CDR2 YSLEER. Trimming cost V 1 base and J 6 bases, with 15 bases left between them. In DNA, the CDR3 is TGCGCCAGCAGCCAAGTTTTGGGGGCGGTGGCTGAAGCTTTCTTT. It is translated as CASSQVLGAVAEAFF.

The chain carries TRBV28 and TRBJ2-4; TRBD2 matches 7 bases. The V gene's germline CDR1 is MDHEN and CDR2 SYDVKM. The J segment lost 2 bases and the V segment lost 3 bases, leaving 4 bases of the junction unmatched. The CDR3 has 15 amino acids. The CDR3 region is CASSLIAGTKNIQYF. Written as DNA, the CDR3 is TGTGCCAGCAGTTTGATAGCGGGTACCAAAAACATTCAGTACTTC.

The V call is TRBV13, the J call TRBJ2-1; D not resolved. This CDR3 is built from 16 residues. V was cut by 0 bases and J by 2 bases, with 11 bases left in between. In germline, CDR1 is PRHDT, CDR2 FYEKMQ (reference sequence). Here the CDR3 reads CASSLGISRTYNEQFF. The CDR3 DNA follows: TGTGCCAGCAGCTTAGGTATTAGCAGAACCTACAATGAGCAGTTCTTC.